These 12 T cell receptor beta chains were all obtained from the same sample, sequenced in a study of OX40 agonist ivuxolimab in advanced cancers. Library creation used the immunoSEQ multiplex PCR assay. TCRdb obtained this table from immuneACCESS and retained in-frame rearrangements with V and J assigned. These tables miss some clones; where compared with another copy, unresolved V genes account for less than half of the shortfall, and the remainder is unexplained. The sample profile shows 60,000 to 75,000 clones; 84% of them were found once. Clones ranked in the top ten supply roughly 7.9% of the sample. The sequencing used CD4+ or CD8+ T cells sorted from blood, collected in a trial of the OX40 agonist ivuxolimab. These receptors all come from an adult with an advanced solid tumor such as melanoma, head and neck, liver or kidney cancer.

The genes are TRBV25-1 and TRBJ2-5, with 8 bases matching TRBD1. The CDR3 runs to 15 residues. Looked up from germline, CDR1 is MGHDK and CDR2 is SYGVNS. After removal of 8 bases from V and 1 base from J, the junction contained 9 bases not matched to a gene. The CDR3 DNA reads TGTGCCAGCGTACGATTCACAGGGGGCCAAGAGACCCAGTACTTC. This encodes CASVRFTGGQETQYF.

The chain has TRBV30 and TRBJ1-2; D unclear. Germline CDR1 is GTSNPN and CDR2 is SVGIG (reference sequence). V was clipped by 0 bases and J by 13 bases, with 12 bases between them. The CDR3 is 11 amino acids. DNA of the CDR3: TGTGCCTGGAGTGTAACGGGGAATCCCACCTTC. This encodes CAWSVTGNPTF.

This chain uses TRBV9 with TRBJ2-1; possibly TRBD1 for D (5 bases). V lost 3 bases and J 7 bases, leaving 8 bases between the germline ends. There are 12 residues in the CDR3. Germline V gives CDR1 SGDLS, CDR2 YYNGEE. The CDR3 region is CASSAQGNEQFF. In DNA form, the CDR3 reads TGTGCCAGCAGCGCTCAGGGAAATGAGCAGTTCTTC. Based on the CDR3 plus reference TRBV9 and TRBJ2-1, the full variable domain is DSGVTQTPKHLITATGQRVTLRCSPRSGDLSVYWYQQSLDQGLQFLIQYYNGEERAKGNILERFSAQQFPDLHSELNLSSLELGDSALYFCASSAQGNEQFFGPGTRLTVL.

The V gene is TRBV28, the J gene TRBJ2-7; D unresolved. Deletions cut 3 bases from V and 3 bases from J, with 6 bases between. Looked up from germline, CDR1 is MDHEN and CDR2 is SYDVKM. The length of the CDR3 is 12 residues. CDR3 in amino acids: CASSLRGYEQYF. The CDR3 nucleotides read TGTGCCAGCAGTTTGCGCGGCTACGAGCAGTACTTC.

The gene calls are TRBV7-6 and TRBJ2-2; D is ambiguous. The V end lost 5 bases, the J end lost 8 bases, and 21 bases lay between the germline ends. The CDR3 totals 16 residues. Germline values: CDR1 SGHVS, CDR2 FNYEAQ. CDR3 sequence (DNA): TGTGCCAGCAGCCGTTCCCCGGCGAGCCGAGAAGGGGAGCTGTTTTTT. Its translation: CASSRSPASREGELFF.

The CDR3 bases are TGTGCCAGCAGAGGACAGGGGAACACCGGGGAGCTGTTTTTT. Translating it yields CASRGQGNTGELFF. The chain carries TRBV14 and TRBJ2-2; 8 nucleotides agree with TRBD1. The junction had 1 base not matched to a gene; V was cut back by 6 bases and J by 1 base. This CDR3 has 14 residues. Germline V gives CDR1 SGHDN, CDR2 FVKESK.

The J gene is TRBJ1-6, the V gene TRBV7-2, with a possible D match to TRBD1 (5 bases). The germline gives CDR1 SGHTA, CDR2 FQGNSA. The length of the CDR3 is 15 residues. Deletions cut 1 base from V and 8 bases from J, with 12 bases between. Written as DNA, the CDR3 is TGTGCCAGCAGCTTAGAGGCAGGGAACTATTCACCCCTCCACTTT. Protein sequence: CASSLEAGNYSPLHF.

The V gene is TRBV5-6, the J gene TRBJ2-2; D may correspond to TRBD1 or TRBD2 (5 bases each). The CDR3 contains 16 residues. Between the trimmed V and J ends, which lost 2 bases and 1 base, there was a span of 12 bases. In germline, CDR1 is SGHDT, CDR2 YYEEEE. The CDR3 nucleotides read TGTGCCAGCAGCTTTGGGGCGGGTCTGAACACCGGGGAGCTGTTTTTT. This codes for CASSFGAGLNTGELFF.

The J gene is TRBJ2-5, the V gene TRBV19; D is possibly TRBD1 or TRBD2 (5 bases each). Germline CDR1 is LNHDA and CDR2 is SQIVND (reference sequence). This CDR3 is 13 amino acids long. V shed 6 bases and J shed 5 bases, with 13 bases lying between them. CDR3 loop: CASSLGTLETQYF. CDR3 nucleotide sequence: TGTGCCAGTAGCCTTGGGACGTTGGAGACCCAGTACTTC.

The chain combines TRBV18 with TRBJ2-6; D gene uncertain. Germline V gene sequence: CDR1 KGHSH, CDR2 LQKENI. The V end lost 2 bases, the J end lost 0 bases, and 8 bases lay between the germline ends. The CDR3 consists of 16 residues. The CDR3 reads CASSPFPASGANVLTF. The CDR3, as DNA: TGTGCCAGCTCACCATTTCCAGCCTCTGGGGCCAACGTCCTGACTTTC.

The rearrangement uses TRBV27 and TRBJ2-7; the D gene could be TRBD1 or TRBD2 (5 bases each). Trimming removed 3 bases from V and 3 bases from J, with 12 bases in between. CDR3 length: 14 amino acids. Germline lookup yields CDR1 MNHEY and CDR2 SMNVEV (reference sequence). CDR3 residues: CASSFQGTNYEQYF. The CDR3, as DNA: TGTGCCAGCAGTTTCCAAGGGACCAACTACGAGCAGTACTTC.

V gene TRBV7-9 combines with J gene TRBJ2-1, with 8 bases lining up with TRBD1. The germline gives CDR1 SEHNR, CDR2 FQNEAQ (reference sequence). V gave up 0 bases and J gave up 10 bases; unmatched junction bases: 8. This CDR3 is 15 amino acids long. The CDR3 bases are TGTGCCAGCAGCTTAGCGTCCCAGGGGGCACGGGAGCAGTTCTTC. Protein product: CASSLASQGAREQFF.